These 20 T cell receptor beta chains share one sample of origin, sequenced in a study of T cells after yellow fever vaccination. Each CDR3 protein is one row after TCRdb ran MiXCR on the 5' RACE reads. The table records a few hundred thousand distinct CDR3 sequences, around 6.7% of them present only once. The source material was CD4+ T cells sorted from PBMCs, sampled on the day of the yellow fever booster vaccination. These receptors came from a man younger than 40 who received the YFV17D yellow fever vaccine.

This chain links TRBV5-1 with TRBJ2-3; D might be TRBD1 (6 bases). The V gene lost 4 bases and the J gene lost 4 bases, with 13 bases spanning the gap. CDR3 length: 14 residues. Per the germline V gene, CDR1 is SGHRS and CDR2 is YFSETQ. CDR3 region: CASSDQGRPDTQYF. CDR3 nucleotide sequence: TGCGCCAGCAGCGATCAGGGGCGGCCAGATACGCAGTATTTT.

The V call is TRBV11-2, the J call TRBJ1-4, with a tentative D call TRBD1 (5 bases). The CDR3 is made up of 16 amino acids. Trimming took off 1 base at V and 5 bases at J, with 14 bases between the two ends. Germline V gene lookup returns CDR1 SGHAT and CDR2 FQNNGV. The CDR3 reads CASSLGPQGGNEKLFF. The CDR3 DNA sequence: TGTGCCAGCAGCTTAGGCCCCCAGGGTGGGAATGAAAAACTGTTTTTT.

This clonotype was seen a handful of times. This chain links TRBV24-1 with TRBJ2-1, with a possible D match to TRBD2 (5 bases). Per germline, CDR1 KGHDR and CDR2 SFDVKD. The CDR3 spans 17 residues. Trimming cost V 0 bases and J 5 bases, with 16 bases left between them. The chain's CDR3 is CATSDLQARRTHNEQFF. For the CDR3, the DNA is TGTGCCACCAGTGATTTGCAGGCCCGGAGGACCCACAATGAGCAGTTCTTC.

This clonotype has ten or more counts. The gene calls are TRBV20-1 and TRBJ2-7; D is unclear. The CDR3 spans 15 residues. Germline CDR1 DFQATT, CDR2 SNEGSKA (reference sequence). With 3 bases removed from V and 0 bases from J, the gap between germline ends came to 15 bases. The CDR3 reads CSASPSGKISYEQYF. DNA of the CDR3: TGCAGTGCTAGCCCCTCGGGCAAGATCTCCTACGAGCAGTACTTC.

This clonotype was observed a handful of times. CDR3 sequence: CASSYHSTGVMATGELFF. The CDR3 region has the DNA TGTGCCAGCAGTTATCACTCTACAGGGGTAATGGCCACCGGGGAGCTGTTTTTT. The genes are TRBV6-2 or TRBV6-3 and TRBJ2-2; 7 bases align to TRBD1. J gave up 4 bases and V 3 bases, and 14 bases lay outside the gene matches. The V gene's germline CDR1 is MNHEY and CDR2 SVGEGT. The CDR3 sequence is 18 residues long.

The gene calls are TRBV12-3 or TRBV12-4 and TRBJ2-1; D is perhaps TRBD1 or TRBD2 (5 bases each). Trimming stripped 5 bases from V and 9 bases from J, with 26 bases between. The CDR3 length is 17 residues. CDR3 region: CASSPPLRDQPRGEQFF. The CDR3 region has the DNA TGTGCCAGCAGTCCTCCTCTTCGGGACCAGCCCCGGGGTGAGCAGTTCTTC.

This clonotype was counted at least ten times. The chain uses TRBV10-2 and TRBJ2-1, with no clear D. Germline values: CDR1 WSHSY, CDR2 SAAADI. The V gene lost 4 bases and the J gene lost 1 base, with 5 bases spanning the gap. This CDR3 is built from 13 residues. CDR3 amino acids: CASSAGSYNEQFF. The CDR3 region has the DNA TGCGCCAGCAGTGCCGGGTCCTACAATGAGCAGTTCTTC.

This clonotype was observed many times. DNA of the CDR3: TGCGCCAGCAGCTTGTCTTACAGACAAGAGACCCAGTACTTC. Its protein is CASSLSYRQETQYF. This chain links TRBV5-1 with TRBJ2-5, with D unclear. V gave up 1 base and J gave up 2 bases, with 9 bases separating them. There are 14 residues in the CDR3. From germline, CDR1 is SGHRS and CDR2 YFSETQ.

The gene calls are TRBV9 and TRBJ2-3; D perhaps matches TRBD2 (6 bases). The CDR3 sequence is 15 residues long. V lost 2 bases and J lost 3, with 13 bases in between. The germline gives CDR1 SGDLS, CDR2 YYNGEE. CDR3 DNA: TGTGCCAGCAGCGTCACGGGAGTTGGGACAGATACGCAGTATTTT. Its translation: CASSVTGVGTDTQYF.

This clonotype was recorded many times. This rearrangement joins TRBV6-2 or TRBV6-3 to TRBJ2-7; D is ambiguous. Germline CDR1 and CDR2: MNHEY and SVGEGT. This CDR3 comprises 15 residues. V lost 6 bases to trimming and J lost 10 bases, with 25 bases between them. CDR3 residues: CASSMGSATTAVQYF. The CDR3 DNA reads TGTGCCAGCAGCATGGGCTCCGCAACCACCGCGGTTCAGTACTTC.

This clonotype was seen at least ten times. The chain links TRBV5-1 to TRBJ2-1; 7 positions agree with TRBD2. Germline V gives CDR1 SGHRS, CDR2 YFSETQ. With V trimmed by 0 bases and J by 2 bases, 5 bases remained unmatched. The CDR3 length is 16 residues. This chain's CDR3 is CASSLAAGVAYNEQFF. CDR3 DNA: TGCGCCAGCAGCTTGGCTGCGGGAGTCGCCTACAATGAGCAGTTCTTC.

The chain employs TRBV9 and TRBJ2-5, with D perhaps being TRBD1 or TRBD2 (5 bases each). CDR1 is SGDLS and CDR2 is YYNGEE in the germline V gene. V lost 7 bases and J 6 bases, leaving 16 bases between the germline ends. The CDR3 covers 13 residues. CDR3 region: CASGGGEGQTQYF. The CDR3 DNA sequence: TGTGCCAGCGGAGGAGGAGAGGGACAGACCCAGTACTTC.

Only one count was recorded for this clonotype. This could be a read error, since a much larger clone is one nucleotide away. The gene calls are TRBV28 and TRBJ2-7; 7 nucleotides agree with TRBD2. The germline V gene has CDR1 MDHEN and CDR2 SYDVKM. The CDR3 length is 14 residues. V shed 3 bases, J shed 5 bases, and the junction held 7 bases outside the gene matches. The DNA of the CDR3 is TGTGCCAGCAGTTTTGGGAGGGCTTACCACGAGCAGTACTTC. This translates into CASSFGRAYHEQYF.

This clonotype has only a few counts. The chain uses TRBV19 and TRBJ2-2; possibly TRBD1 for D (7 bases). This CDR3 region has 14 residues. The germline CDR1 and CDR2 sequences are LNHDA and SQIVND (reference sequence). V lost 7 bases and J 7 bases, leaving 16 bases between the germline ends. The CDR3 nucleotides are TGTGCCAGTACTCAGGGGGGAGTTGGCGGGGAGCTGTTTTTT. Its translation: CASTQGGVGGELFF.

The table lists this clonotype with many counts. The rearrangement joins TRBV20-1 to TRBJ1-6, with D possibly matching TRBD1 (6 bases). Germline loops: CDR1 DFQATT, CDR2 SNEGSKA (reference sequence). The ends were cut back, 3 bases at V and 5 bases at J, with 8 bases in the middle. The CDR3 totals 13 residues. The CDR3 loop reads CSASRTDNSPLHF. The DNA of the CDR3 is TGCAGTGCTAGCCGGACAGATAATTCACCCCTCCACTTT.

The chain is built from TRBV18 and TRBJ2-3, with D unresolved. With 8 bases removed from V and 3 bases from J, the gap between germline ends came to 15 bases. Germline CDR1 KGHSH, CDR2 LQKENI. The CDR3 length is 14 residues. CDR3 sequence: CASAELRSTDTQYF. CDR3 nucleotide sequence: TGTGCCAGCGCAGAACTCCGTAGTACAGATACGCAGTATTTT.

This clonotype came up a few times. This CDR3 is CASSQEESDTQYF. The CDR3 region has the DNA TGCGCCAGCAGCCAAGAGGAGAGTGATACGCAGTATTTT. This rearrangement joins TRBV4-3 to TRBJ2-3; no clear D. The germline V gene has CDR1 LGHNA and CDR2 YSLEER. Trimming pared 0 bases from V and 6 bases from J, leaving 7 bases between. The CDR3 totals 13 residues.

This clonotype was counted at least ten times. Here the CDR3 DNA reads TGTGCCAGCAGCTTCAGTGGCAGCTACACTGAAGCTTTCTTT. It yields the protein CASSFSGSYTEAFF. This chain joins TRBV7-2 and TRBJ1-1; D remains unclear. This CDR3 comprises 14 residues. Germline V lookup: CDR1 SGHTA, CDR2 FQGNSA. V was trimmed by 3 bases and J by 3 bases, leaving 11 bases between them.

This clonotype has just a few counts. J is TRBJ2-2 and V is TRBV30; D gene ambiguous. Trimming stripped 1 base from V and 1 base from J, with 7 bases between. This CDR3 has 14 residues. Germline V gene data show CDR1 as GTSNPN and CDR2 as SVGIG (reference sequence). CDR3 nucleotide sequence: TGTGCCTGGAGTGCCGCCGTGAACACCGGGGAGCTGTTTTTT. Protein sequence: CAWSAAVNTGELFF.

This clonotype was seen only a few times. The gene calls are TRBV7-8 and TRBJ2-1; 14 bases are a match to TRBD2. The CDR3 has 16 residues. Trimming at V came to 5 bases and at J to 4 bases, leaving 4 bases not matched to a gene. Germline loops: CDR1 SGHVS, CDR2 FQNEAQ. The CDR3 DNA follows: TGTGCCAGCAGCACCAGGACTAGCGGGAGGTACAATGAGCAGTTCTTC. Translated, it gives CASSTRTSGRYNEQFF.